Below, 10 T cell receptor beta chains from the same sample are listed, as sequenced in a study of human T cells and chemical hapten exposure. Time point denoted: patch test 1, 2 weeks after DPC sensitization. Treatment here: therapeutic diphenylcyclopropenone sensitization with weekly scalp DPC. TCRdb ran MiXCR on the RACE reads and lists one entry per CDR3 protein. This table holds approximately 82,000 distinct CDR3 sequences, roughly a tenth found once. Sequenced material: whole blood, taken in connection with sensitization to the hapten diphenylcyclopropenone (DPC). The receptor set was obtained from a man aged 40-50 years with alopecia areata. Some clones in this sample may be carry-over from other donors' samples.

This rearrangement joins TRBV10-3 to TRBJ1-2; 10 nucleotides line up with TRBD1. Trimming removed 4 bases from V and 2 bases from J; junction bases left unmatched: 4. This CDR3 has 15 amino acids. Germline assignment: CDR1 ENHRY and CDR2 SYGVKD. CDR3 in DNA: TGTGCCATCAGTGCCCCGGGACAGGGGAACTATGGCTACACCTTC. Its protein product is CAISAPGQGNYGYTF.

This clonotype was picked up a small number of times. V is TRBV12-5 and J is TRBJ2-1; D might be TRBD1 (6 bases). This CDR3 has 15 amino acids. Deletions cut 6 bases from V and 4 bases from J, with 16 bases between. Germline assignment: CDR1 LGHNT and CDR2 FRNRAP. CDR3 residues: CASGSGTRQYNEQFF. CDR3 nucleotide sequence: TGTGCTAGTGGCTCCGGGACACGTCAATACAATGAGCAGTTCTTC. Full variable domain (remainder filled in from reference TRBV12-5 and TRBJ2-1): DARVTQTPRHKVTEMGQEVTMRCQPILGHNTVFWYRQTMMQGLELLAYFRNRAPLDDSGMPKDRFSAEMPDATLATLKIQPSEPRDSAVYFCASGSGTRQYNEQFFGPGTRLTVL.

This clonotype has more than one count but fewer than ten. The chain uses TRBV18 and TRBJ2-5, with D perhaps assigned TRBD1 or TRBD2 (6 bases each). This CDR3 has 15 amino acids. The V end lost 4 bases, the J end lost 0 bases, and 12 bases lay between the germline ends. CDR1 and CDR2 (germline): KGHSH, LQKENI. CDR3 residues: CASSRGAGNQETQYF. The CDR3 DNA reads TGTGCCAGCTCACGGGGGGCCGGGAACCAAGAGACCCAGTACTTC. The full variable domain, its missing parts supplied by reference TRBV18 and TRBJ2-5, is NAGVMQNPRHLVRRRGQEARLRCSPMKGHSHVYWYRQLPEEGLKFMVYLQKENIIDESGMPKERFSAEFPKEGPSILRIQQVVRGDSAAYFCASSRGAGNQETQYFGPGTRLLVL.

This clonotype turned up a few times. The V gene is TRBV30, the J gene TRBJ1-2; possibly TRBD1 for D (5 bases). The CDR3 is made up of 14 amino acids. Trimming left V 0 bases short and J 8 bases short, with 16 bases between. CDR1 and CDR2 from the germline V gene are GTSNPN and SVGIG (reference sequence). The CDR3 protein is CAWSVLGGQGGYTF. CDR3 bases: TGTGCCTGGAGTGTACTGGGTGGCCAGGGAGGCTACACCTTC.

This chain links TRBV24-1 with TRBJ2-1; possible D gene TRBD2, 6 bases. Germline CDR1 is KGHDR and CDR2 is SFDVKD. The V end was cut by 1 base, the J end by 7 bases, with 13 bases between. The CDR3 is 15 amino acids. CDR3 in DNA: TGTGCCACCAGTGATTTTGGGGGGAAGGGGAATGAGCAGTTCTTC. It is translated as CATSDFGGKGNEQFF.

This clonotype has just a few counts. The gene calls are TRBV27 and TRBJ1-6, with D perhaps TRBD1 (5 bases). Germline CDR1 and CDR2: MNHEY and SMNVEV (reference sequence). The CDR3 extends over 14 amino acids. V dropped 5 bases and J dropped 8 bases, with 13 bases sitting between them. CDR3 protein: CASSDRGMYSPLHF. Written as DNA, the CDR3 is TGTGCCAGCAGTGACCGGGGGATGTATTCACCCCTCCACTTT.

This clonotype came up many times. The rearrangement links TRBV29-1 to TRBJ2-3; possible D gene TRBD2, 5 bases. CDR3 length equals 16 residues. Per germline, CDR1 SQVTM and CDR2 ANQGSEA. V was shortened by 0 bases and J by 5 bases, with 18 bases between the two germline ends. In nucleotides, the CDR3 is TGCAGCGTTGAAGATTCGATGATAGGGAGTGGAGATACGCAGTATTTT. As protein: CSVEDSMIGSGDTQYF.

The rearrangement joins TRBV7-2 to TRBJ1-6; TRBD1 agrees at 8 bases. CDR1 is SGHTA, CDR2 FQGNSA, per germline. J was trimmed by 6 bases and V by 6 bases; bases with no gene match: 10. The CDR3 runs 16 residues. CDR3 DNA: TGTGCCAGCAGTCCAGGGGGCACTCTTTCTAATTCACCCCTCCACTTT. Protein: CASSPGGTLSNSPLHF.

This clonotype was counted a few times. The CDR3 bases are TGTGCCAGCAGGGGCAGGGGAGGGGATCAAGCGGGCCGCACAGATACGCAGTATTTT. This sequence encodes CASRGRGGDQAGRTDTQYF. The V and J genes are TRBV6-6 and TRBJ2-3; perhaps TRBD2 as D (7 bases). Trimming left V 6 bases short and J 1 base short, with 26 bases between. Germline lookup yields CDR1 MNHNY and CDR2 SVGAGI (reference sequence). The CDR3 consists of 19 residues.

The chain links TRBV20-1 to TRBJ2-5, with 14 bases that match TRBD2. The CDR3 contains 15 residues. CDR1 and CDR2 from the germline V gene are DFQATT and SNEGSKA (reference sequence). After removal of 6 bases from V and 5 bases from J, the junction contained 8 bases not matched to a gene. The CDR3 sequence is CSAGTSGSRQETQYF. CDR3 DNA: TGCAGTGCCGGGACTAGCGGGAGTCGTCAGGAGACCCAGTACTTC.